This entry lists 2 T cell receptor beta chains sequenced from one sample in a study of blood T cell repertoires in COVID-19. TCRdb keeps only in-frame clones here, not all; method: immunoSEQ multiplex PCR. The table lists roughly 87,000 clones, roughly 80% of them singletons. Sequenced sample: peripheral blood. The origin of the receptors is a woman aged 50 to 60 with acute or convalescent COVID-19.

V usage is TRBV28 and J usage is TRBJ1-2; D may be TRBD1 (5 bases). CDR3 length: 11 amino acids. V was pared by 5 bases and J by 5 bases, with 6 bases between. Germline assignment: CDR1 MDHEN and CDR2 SYDVKM. The CDR3 region is CASSDRYGYTF. CDR3 bases: TGTGCCAGCAGTGACAGATATGGCTACACCTTC.

Only a few counts were recorded for this clone. The rearrangement joins TRBV30 to TRBJ2-7; 9 nucleotides agree with TRBD1. Germline CDR1 GTSNPN, CDR2 SVGIG (reference sequence). V was pared by 4 bases and J by 3 bases, with 10 bases of the junction left unmatched. The CDR3 length is 15 residues. CDR3 DNA: TGTGCCTGGACCTGGGGGGACAGGGTAGTCTACGAGCAGTACTTC. Its protein product is CAWTWGDRVVYEQYF.